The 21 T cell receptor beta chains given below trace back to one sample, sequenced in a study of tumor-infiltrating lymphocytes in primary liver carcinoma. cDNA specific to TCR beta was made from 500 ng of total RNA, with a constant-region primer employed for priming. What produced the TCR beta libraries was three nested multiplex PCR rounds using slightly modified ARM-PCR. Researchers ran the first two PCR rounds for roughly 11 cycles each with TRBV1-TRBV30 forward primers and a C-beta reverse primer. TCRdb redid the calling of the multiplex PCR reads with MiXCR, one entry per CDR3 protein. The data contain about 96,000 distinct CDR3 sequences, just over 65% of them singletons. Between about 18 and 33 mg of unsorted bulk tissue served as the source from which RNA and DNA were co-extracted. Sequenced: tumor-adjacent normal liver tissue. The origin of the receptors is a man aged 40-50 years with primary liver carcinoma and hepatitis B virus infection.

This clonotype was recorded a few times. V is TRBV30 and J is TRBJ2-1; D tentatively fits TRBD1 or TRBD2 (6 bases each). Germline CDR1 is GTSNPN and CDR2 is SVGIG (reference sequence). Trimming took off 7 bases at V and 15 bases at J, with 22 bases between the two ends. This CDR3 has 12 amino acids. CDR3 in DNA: TGTGCCTTGGAGAGGGGGGCCACAACTTGGTTCTTC. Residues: CALERGATTWFF.

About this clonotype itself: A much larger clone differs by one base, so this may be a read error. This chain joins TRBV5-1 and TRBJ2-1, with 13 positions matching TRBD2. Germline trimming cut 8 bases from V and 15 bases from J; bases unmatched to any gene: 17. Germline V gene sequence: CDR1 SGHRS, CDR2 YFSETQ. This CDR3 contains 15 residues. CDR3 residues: CARSPDPGLAGVGFF. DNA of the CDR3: TGCGCCAGAAGCCCCGACCCAGGACTAGCGGGAGTTGGGTTCTTC.

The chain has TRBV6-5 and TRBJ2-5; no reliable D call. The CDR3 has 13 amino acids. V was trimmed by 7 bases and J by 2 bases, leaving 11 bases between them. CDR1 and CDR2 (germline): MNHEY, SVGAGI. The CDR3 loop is CASNRVSQETQYF. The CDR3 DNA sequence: TGTGCCAGCAATAGAGTCAGTCAAGAGACCCAGTACTTC.

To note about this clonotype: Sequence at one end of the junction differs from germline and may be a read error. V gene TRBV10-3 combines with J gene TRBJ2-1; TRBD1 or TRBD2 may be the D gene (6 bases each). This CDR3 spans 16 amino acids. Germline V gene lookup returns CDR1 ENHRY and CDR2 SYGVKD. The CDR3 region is CATSESGDTLYNEQFF. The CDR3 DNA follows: TGTGCCACCAGTGAGTCGGGGGACACGCTCTACAATGAGCAGTTCTTC.

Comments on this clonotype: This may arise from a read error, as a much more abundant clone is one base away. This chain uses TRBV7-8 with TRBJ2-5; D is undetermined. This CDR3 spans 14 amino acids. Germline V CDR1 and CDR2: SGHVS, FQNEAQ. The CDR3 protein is CANSLAAYQETQYF. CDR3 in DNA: TGTGCCAACAGCTTAGCAGCGTACCAAGAGACCCAGTACTTC.

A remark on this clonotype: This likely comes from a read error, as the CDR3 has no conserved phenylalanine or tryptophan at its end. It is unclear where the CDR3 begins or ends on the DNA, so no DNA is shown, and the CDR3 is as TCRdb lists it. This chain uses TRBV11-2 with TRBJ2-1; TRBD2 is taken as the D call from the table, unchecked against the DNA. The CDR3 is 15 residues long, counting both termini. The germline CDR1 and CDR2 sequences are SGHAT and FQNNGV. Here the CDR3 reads CASSRASGSYNEQFS.

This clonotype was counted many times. The CDR3 region is CAISPLHSNQPQHF. In DNA form, the CDR3 reads TGTGCCATCAGCCCCCTTCATAGCAATCAGCCCCAGCATTTT. This chain connects TRBV10-3 to TRBJ1-5; D is undetermined. V dropped 6 bases and J dropped 0 bases, with 9 bases sitting between them. This CDR3 has 14 amino acids. CDR1 is ENHRY, CDR2 SYGVKD, per germline.

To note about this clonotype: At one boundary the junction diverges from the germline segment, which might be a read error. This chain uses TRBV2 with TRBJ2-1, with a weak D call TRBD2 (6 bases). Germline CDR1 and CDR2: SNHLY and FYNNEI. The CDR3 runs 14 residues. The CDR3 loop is CASIRESSCNEQFF. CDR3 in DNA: TGTGCCAGCATTCGGGAGAGCTCCTGCAATGAGCAGTTCTTC. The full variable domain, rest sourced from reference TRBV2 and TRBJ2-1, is EPEVTQTPSHQVTQMGQEVILRCVPISNHLYFYWYRQILGQKVEFLVSFYNNEISEKSEIFDDQFSVERPDGSNFTLKIRSTKLEDSAMYFCASIRESSCNEQFFGPGTRLTVL.

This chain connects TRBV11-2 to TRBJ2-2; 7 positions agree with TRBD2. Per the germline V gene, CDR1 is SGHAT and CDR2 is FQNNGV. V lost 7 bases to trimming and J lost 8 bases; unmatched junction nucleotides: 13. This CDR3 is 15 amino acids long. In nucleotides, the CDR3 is TGTGCCAGCATCTTTAGCGGGTCGAATACAGGGGAGCTGTTTTTT. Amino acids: CASIFSGSNTGELFF.

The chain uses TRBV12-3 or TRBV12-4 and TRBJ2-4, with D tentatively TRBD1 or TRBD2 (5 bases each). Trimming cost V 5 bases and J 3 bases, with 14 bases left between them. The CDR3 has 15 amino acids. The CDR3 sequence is CASSLGQGVKNIQYF. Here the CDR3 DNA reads TGTGCCAGCAGTCTCGGGCAGGGAGTCAAAAACATTCAGTACTTC.

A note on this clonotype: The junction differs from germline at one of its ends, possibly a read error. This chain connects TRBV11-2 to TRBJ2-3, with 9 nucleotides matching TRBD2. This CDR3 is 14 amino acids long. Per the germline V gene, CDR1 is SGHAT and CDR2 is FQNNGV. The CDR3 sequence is CASNSGTSTDAQYF. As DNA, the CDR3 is TGTGCCAGCAACTCCGGGACTAGCACAGATGCGCAGTATTTT.

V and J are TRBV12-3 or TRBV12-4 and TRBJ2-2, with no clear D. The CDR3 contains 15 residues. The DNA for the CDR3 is TGTGACAGTAGTTTGGGTCGCTGGAACACCGGGGAGCTGTTTTTT. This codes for CDSSLGRWNTGELFF.

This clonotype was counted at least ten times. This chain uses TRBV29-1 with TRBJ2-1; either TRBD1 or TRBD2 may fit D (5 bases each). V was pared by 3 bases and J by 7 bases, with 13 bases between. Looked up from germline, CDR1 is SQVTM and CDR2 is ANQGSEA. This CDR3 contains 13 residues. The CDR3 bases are TGCAGCGTTGAGAGGCTGTGGGGGAATGAGCAGTTCTTC. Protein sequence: CSVERLWGNEQFF.

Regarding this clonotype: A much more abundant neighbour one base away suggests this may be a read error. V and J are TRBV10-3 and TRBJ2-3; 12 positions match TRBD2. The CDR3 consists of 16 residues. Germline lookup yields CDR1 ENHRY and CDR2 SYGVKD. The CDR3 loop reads CAISPGLAGIADAQYF. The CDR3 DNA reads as TGTGCCATCAGCCCGGGACTAGCGGGTATTGCAGATGCGCAGTATTTT.

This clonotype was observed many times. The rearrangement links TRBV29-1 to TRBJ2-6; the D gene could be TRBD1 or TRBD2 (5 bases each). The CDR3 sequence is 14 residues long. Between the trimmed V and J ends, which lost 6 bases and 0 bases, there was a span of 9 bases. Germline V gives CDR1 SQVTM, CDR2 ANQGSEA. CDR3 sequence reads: CSVAGSSGANVLTF. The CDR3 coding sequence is TGCAGCGTAGCAGGGAGCTCTGGGGCCAACGTCCTGACTTTC.

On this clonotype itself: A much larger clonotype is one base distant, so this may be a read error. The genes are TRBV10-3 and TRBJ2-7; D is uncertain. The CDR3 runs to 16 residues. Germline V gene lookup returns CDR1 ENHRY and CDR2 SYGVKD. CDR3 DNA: TGTGCCACCAGTGAGTCAGAGACGGCCAGCTCCTACGAGCAGTACTTC. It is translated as CATSESETASSYEQYF.

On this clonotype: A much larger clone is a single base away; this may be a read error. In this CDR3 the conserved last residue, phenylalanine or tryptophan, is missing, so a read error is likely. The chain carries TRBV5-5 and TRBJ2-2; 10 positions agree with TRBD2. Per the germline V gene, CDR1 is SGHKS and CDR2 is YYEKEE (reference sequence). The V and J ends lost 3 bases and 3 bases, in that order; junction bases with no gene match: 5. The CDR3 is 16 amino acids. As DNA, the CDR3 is TGTGCCAGCAGCTATCCTAGCGGGAGTGACACCGGGGAGCTGTTTTTA. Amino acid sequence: CASSYPSGSDTGELFL.

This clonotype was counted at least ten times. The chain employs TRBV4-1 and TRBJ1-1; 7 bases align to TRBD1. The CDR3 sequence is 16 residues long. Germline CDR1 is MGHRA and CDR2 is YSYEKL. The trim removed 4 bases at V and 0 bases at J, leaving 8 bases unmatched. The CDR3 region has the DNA TGCGCCAGCAGCCCCTCCGGGACAGCCATGAACACTGAAGCTTTCTTT. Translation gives CASSPSGTAMNTEAFF.

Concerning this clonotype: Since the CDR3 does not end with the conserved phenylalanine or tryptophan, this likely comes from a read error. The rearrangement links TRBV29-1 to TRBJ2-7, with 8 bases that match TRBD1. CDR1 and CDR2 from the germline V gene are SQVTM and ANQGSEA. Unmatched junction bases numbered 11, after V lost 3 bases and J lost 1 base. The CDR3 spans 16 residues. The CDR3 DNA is TGCAGCGTTGAGGTACATCAGACAGGGGTGTCCTACGAGCAGTACTTG. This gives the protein CSVEVHQTGVSYEQYL.

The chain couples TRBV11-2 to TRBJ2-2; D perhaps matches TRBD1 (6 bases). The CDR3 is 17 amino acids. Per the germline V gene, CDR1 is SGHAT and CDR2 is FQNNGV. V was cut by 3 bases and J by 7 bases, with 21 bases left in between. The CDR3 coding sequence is TGTGCCAGCAGCTTGACCCTAGGAGTGGGGGCCTTCGGGGAGCTGTTTTTT. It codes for CASSLTLGVGAFGELFF.

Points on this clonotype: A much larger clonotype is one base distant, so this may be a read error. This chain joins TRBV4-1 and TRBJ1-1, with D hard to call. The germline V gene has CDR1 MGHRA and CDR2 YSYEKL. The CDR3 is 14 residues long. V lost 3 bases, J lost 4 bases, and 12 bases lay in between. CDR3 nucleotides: TGCGCCAGCAGCCAGACCGACACATGCACTGAAGCTTTCTTT. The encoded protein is CASSQTDTCTEAFF.